This T cell receptor (beta chain) emerged from a study of shared clonotypes between healthy human individuals. Turning to the study itself: Those who served as donors were a couple of women and three men between the ages of 18 and 49. Every donor yielded three CD4 naive, three CD4 memory, two CD8 naive and one CD8 memory plate.

Per the germline V gene, CDR1 is KGHSY and CDR2 is FQNENV. This CDR3 region has 17 residues. Trimming removed 1 base from V and 1 base from J; junction bases left unmatched: 9. Repertoires were generated with immunoSEQ multiplex PCR, while TCRdb's copy carries only in-frame clones and drops some. Found here are approximately 810,000 clones, 80% to 95% of them singletons; the top ten hold under 30%. Positive CCR7 selection of CD45RO-negative cells yielded the naive CD8 cells, and terminally differentiated effector memory CD45RA+ cells were excluded. The chain has TRBV16 and TRBJ1-1; the match to TRBD1 covers 7 bases. Sample: naive CD8+ T cells sorted from blood. The receptor's source is a man aged 25 to 45 in good health. The CDR3 DNA sequence: TGTGCCAGCAGCCAATTTCGACAGGGAAATTCGAACACTGAAGCTTTCTTT. Residues: CASSQFRQGNSNTEAFF.